The next 32 T cell receptor beta chains were all read from a single sample in a study of blood T cell repertoires in COVID-19. Some clones are missing from TCRdb's copy, which holds only in-frame ones; the method was immunoSEQ multiplex PCR. This sample carries about 26,000 clones, over 80% of them seen once, and the ten largest clones take approximately 3%. The sample taken for sequencing was peripheral blood. The receptor set was obtained from a human donor in a cohort sampled during active COVID-19.

There are a few counts of this clone. V gene TRBV9 combines with J gene TRBJ2-3, with 9 bases fitting TRBD2. After removal of 2 bases from V and 0 bases from J, the junction contained 7 bases not matched to a gene. The V gene's germline CDR1 is SGDLS and CDR2 YYNGEE. CDR3 size: 17 residues. This CDR3 reads CASSVRSSGASTDTQYF. In nucleotides, the CDR3 is TGTGCCAGCAGCGTCCGGTCTAGCGGGGCTAGCACAGATACGCAGTATTTT.

V and J are TRBV27 and TRBJ1-6, with no clear D. Trimming removed 3 bases at V and 14 bases at J, with 17 bases between. The CDR3 contains 14 residues. Germline CDR1 reads MNHEY; CDR2 reads SMNVEV (reference sequence). The CDR3 sequence is CASSFRREGGTLHF. CDR3 in DNA: TGTGCCAGCAGTTTCCGTAGGGAGGGAGGAACCCTCCACTTT.

This chain uses TRBV6-4 with TRBJ2-1; no clear D. V dropped 3 bases and J dropped 12 bases, with 15 bases sitting between them. The CDR3 is 13 amino acids. The germline CDR1 and CDR2 sequences are MRHNA and SNTAGT. CDR3: CASSESRRSRQFF. The CDR3 DNA reads TGTGCCAGCAGTGAGAGTCGGAGAAGTCGGCAGTTCTTC.

J is TRBJ2-5 and V is TRBV18; tentatively, D is TRBD2 (6 bases). The germline gives CDR1 KGHSH, CDR2 LQKENI. V gave up 0 bases and J gave up 5 bases, with 13 bases separating them. The CDR3 has 15 amino acids. Written as DNA, the CDR3 is TGTGCCAGCTCACCACCGGAGGCAGGGAGGGAGACCCAGTACTTC. This translates into CASSPPEAGRETQYF.

The gene calls are TRBV18 and TRBJ2-7, with TRBD1 matching 8 bases. Germline CDR1 is KGHSH and CDR2 is LQKENI. The CDR3 has 13 residues. V lost 4 bases, J lost 2 bases, and 1 base stayed unmatched. The CDR3 DNA sequence: TGTGCCAGCTCACAACAGGGGGCCTACGAGCAGTACTTC. It translates to CASSQQGAYEQYF.

The chain joins TRBV5-1 to TRBJ1-2; no clear D gene. CDR3 size: 13 residues. Trimming removed 5 bases at V and 0 bases at J, with 8 bases between. Germline V gene lookup returns CDR1 SGHRS and CDR2 YFSETQ. The CDR3 sequence: CASRNSSNYGYTF. The CDR3 DNA reads TGCGCCAGCAGAAACAGTTCTAACTATGGCTACACCTTC.

The chain uses TRBV7-9 and TRBJ2-5, with 13 bases that match TRBD2. The V segment lost 6 bases and the J segment 5 bases; nucleotides outside the gene matches: 9. CDR1 is SEHNR and CDR2 is FQNEAQ in the germline V gene (reference sequence). This CDR3 comprises 16 residues. The CDR3 nucleotides read TGTGCCAGCAGTCTTACTAGCGGGGGGGCGTCTGAGACCCAGTACTTC. This encodes CASSLTSGGASETQYF.

The count of this clone is one. The chain combines TRBV6-6 with TRBJ2-6, with D hard to call. Trimming shortened V by 6 bases and J by 3 bases, and 6 bases separated the two germline ends. Germline lookup yields CDR1 MNHNY and CDR2 SVGAGI (reference sequence). The CDR3 sequence is 13 residues long. CDR3 coding DNA: TGTGCCAGCAGCTTAGATGGGGCCAACGTCCTGACTTTC. Its translation is CASSLDGANVLTF.

V is TRBV5-1 and J is TRBJ2-5; 10 bases align to TRBD2. Germline trimming cut 0 bases from V and 4 bases from J; bases unmatched to any gene: 3. This CDR3 spans 15 amino acids. Looked up from germline, CDR1 is SGHRS and CDR2 is YFSETQ. This chain's CDR3 is CASSLEAGGRETQYF. The CDR3 region has the DNA TGCGCCAGCAGCTTGGAAGCGGGGGGGCGAGAGACCCAGTACTTC.

The V call is TRBV10-3, the J call TRBJ2-3, with a tentative D call TRBD2 (6 bases). Trimming took off 8 bases at V and 6 bases at J, with 15 bases between the two ends. Looked up from germline, CDR1 is ENHRY and CDR2 is SYGVKD. The CDR3 has 13 amino acids. The CDR3 sequence: CAIRDPGGDTQYF. The CDR3, as DNA: TGTGCCATCCGGGACCCCGGAGGGGATACGCAGTATTTT.

The chain's CDR3 is CTATGGDEQFF. For the CDR3, the DNA is TGCACTGCGACAGGGGGCGATGAGCAGTTCTTC. The chain combines TRBV20-1 with TRBJ2-1, with 10 bases that match TRBD1. The CDR3 runs 11 residues. Germline CDR1 DFQATT, CDR2 SNEGSKA (reference sequence).

The chain has TRBV9 and TRBJ1-1, with D perhaps matching TRBD1 (5 bases). Trimming cost V 0 bases and J 1 base, with 13 bases left between them. The CDR3 spans 16 residues. Germline CDR1 reads SGDLS; CDR2 reads YYNGEE. The CDR3 loop is CASSVVGGWGNTEAFF. Here the CDR3 DNA reads TGTGCCAGCAGCGTAGTGGGGGGTTGGGGGAACACTGAAGCTTTCTTT.

The V gene is TRBV29-1, the J gene TRBJ2-7; 7 bases line up with TRBD1. V shed 4 bases and J 9 bases; nucleotides not matched to a gene: 6. The CDR3 runs to 11 residues. Looked up from germline, CDR1 is SQVTM and CDR2 is ANQGSEA. DNA of the CDR3: TGCAGCGTTGGGGGGACAGCCGGGCAGTACTTC. As protein: CSVGGTAGQYF.

This clone was seen a single time. The J gene is TRBJ2-1, the V gene TRBV5-1; D ambiguous. The CDR3 has 15 amino acids. Germline-derived CDR1 and CDR2 are SGHRS and YFSETQ. Trimming removed 0 bases from V and 0 bases from J, with 7 bases in between. The CDR3 bases are TGCGCCAGCAGCTTGGCGGGTACCTCCTACAATGAGCAGTTCTTC. Translated, it gives CASSLAGTSYNEQFF. Full variable domain (outside the CDR3, taken from reference TRBV5-1 and TRBJ2-1): KAGVTQTPRYLIKTRGQQVTLSCSPISGHRSVSWYQQTPGQGLQFLFEYFSETQRNKGNFPGRFSGRQFSNSRSEMNVSTLELGDSALYLCASSLAGTSYNEQFFGPGTRLTVL.

The V and J genes are TRBV6-5 and TRBJ2-1, with a weak D call TRBD1 (5 bases). Per germline, CDR1 MNHEY and CDR2 SVGAGI. CDR3 size: 15 residues. V was clipped by 0 bases and J by 2 bases, with 8 bases between them. The CDR3 DNA is TGTGCCAGCAGTTACTCAGGGGCCGCCTACAATGAGCAGTTCTTC. Protein sequence: CASSYSGAAYNEQFF.

The chain joins TRBV12-3 or TRBV12-4 to TRBJ1-2; D may be TRBD1 (5 bases). The CDR3 sequence is 12 residues long. Trimming stripped 8 bases from V and 8 bases from J, with 15 bases between. CDR3 in DNA: TGTGCCAGCCTTGTTGGGGCAGCCGGCTACACCTTC. Amino acid sequence: CASLVGAAGYTF.

This clone was detected a few times. The chain joins TRBV7-9 to TRBJ1-6; D unresolved. Germline-derived CDR1 and CDR2 are SEHNR and FQNEAQ (reference sequence). The CDR3 totals 13 residues. Trimming stripped 8 bases from V and 9 bases from J, with 14 bases between. This chain's CDR3 is CASRAVEGSPLHF. The CDR3 DNA sequence: TGTGCCAGCCGGGCTGTGGAGGGTTCACCCCTCCACTTT.

The chain employs TRBV29-1 and TRBJ2-3; TRBD1 aligns across 8 bases. The CDR3 runs 17 residues. V was pared by 2 bases and J by 4 bases, with 14 bases of the junction left unmatched. Germline V gene sequence: CDR1 SQVTM, CDR2 ANQGSEA. The CDR3 sequence: CSVELVLGQGASDTQYF. CDR3 coding DNA: TGCAGCGTTGAACTAGTTTTGGGCCAGGGGGCCTCAGATACGCAGTATTTT.

J is TRBJ1-6 and V is TRBV18; 7 nucleotides match TRBD1. Germline V gene data show CDR1 as KGHSH and CDR2 as LQKENI. This CDR3 has 15 residues. V dropped 3 bases and J dropped 5; count of bases not matched to a gene: 4. Here the CDR3 DNA reads TGTGCCAGCTCACCCCTCGGACAGGATAATTCACCCCTCCACTTT. This gives the protein CASSPLGQDNSPLHF.

The chain is built from TRBV18 and TRBJ1-1; TRBD1 might be the D (5 bases). CDR3 length: 16 amino acids. CDR1 is KGHSH and CDR2 is LQKENI in the germline V gene. The V gene lost 3 bases and the J gene lost 0 bases, with 14 bases spanning the gap. The CDR3 DNA sequence: TGTGCCAGCTCACCTGCGGTAAGGGGCATGAACACTGAAGCTTTCTTT. This translates into CASSPAVRGMNTEAFF. The full variable domain, with the rest looked up from reference TRBV18 and TRBJ1-1, is NAGVMQNPRHLVRRRGQEARLRCSPMKGHSHVYWYRQLPEEGLKFMVYLQKENIIDESGMPKERFSAEFPKEGPSILRIQQVVRGDSAAYFCASSPAVRGMNTEAFFGQGTRLTVV.

In nucleotides, the CDR3 is TGTGCCAGCAGCCAAGTCCGGGATACGCAGTATTTT. Protein: CASSQVRDTQYF. The chain combines TRBV3-1 (or the pseudogene TRBV3-2) with TRBJ2-3; no reliable D call. The ends were cut back, 1 base at V and 6 bases at J, with 5 bases in the middle. This CDR3 region has 12 residues. The germline CDR1 and CDR2 sequences are LGHDT and YNNKEL (reference sequence).

This clone was picked up one time. This chain links TRBV4-2 with TRBJ2-7; tentatively, D is TRBD2 (6 bases). From germline, CDR1 is LGHNA and CDR2 YNFKEQ. V lost 2 bases to trimming and J lost 5 bases, with 19 bases between them. The CDR3 extends over 16 amino acids. CDR3 nucleotide sequence: TGTGCCAGCAGCCAAACTACTAGCCGGCGGAGGGACGAGCAGTACTTC. Residues: CASSQTTSRRRDEQYF.

The chain employs TRBV12-5 and TRBJ2-7; TRBD2 matches 14 bases. CDR1 LGHNT and CDR2 FRNRAP come from the germline V gene. Losses at the gene ends were 3 bases for V and 5 bases for J; bases not matched to a gene: 9. The CDR3 runs 17 residues. In DNA form, the CDR3 reads TGTGCTAGTGGTTTCCGACTAGCGGGGGGGCTTTCCCACGAGCAGTACTTC. Its protein is CASGFRLAGGLSHEQYF.

The genes are TRBV19 and TRBJ2-7; possibly TRBD1 for D (6 bases). V dropped 5 bases and J dropped 6 bases, with 14 bases sitting between them. The CDR3 is 13 amino acids. Per the germline V gene, CDR1 is LNHDA and CDR2 is SQIVND (reference sequence). CDR3 sequence (DNA): TGTGCCAGTAGTCCAGGGGATTCTCTCGAGCAGTACGTC. Protein product: CASSPGDSLEQYV.

The CDR3 protein is CASSRDRTYEQYF. The CDR3 region has the DNA TGTGCCAGCAGTCGGGACAGGACCTACGAGCAGTACTTC. V and J are TRBV2 and TRBJ2-7; TRBD1 matches 8 bases. The length of the CDR3 is 13 residues. Trimming cost V 5 bases and J 2 bases; bases outside gene matches: 2. The germline V gene encodes CDR1 SNHLY and CDR2 FYNNEI.

The gene calls are TRBV28 and TRBJ1-1; no firm D call. This CDR3 contains 14 residues. CDR1 is MDHEN, CDR2 SYDVKM, per germline. Trimming left V 4 bases short and J 0 bases short, with 9 bases between. The CDR3 DNA reads TGTGCCAGCAGTTGGACGCGGGTGAACACTGAAGCTTTCTTT. Residues: CASSWTRVNTEAFF.

The table lists this clone with a count of one. The chain uses TRBV3-1 (or the pseudogene TRBV3-2) and TRBJ2-7, with 7 bases lining up with TRBD1. The CDR3 contains 12 residues. V was pared by 4 bases and J by 9 bases, with 6 bases of the junction left unmatched. Germline-derived CDR1 and CDR2 are LGHDT and YNNKEL (reference sequence). The CDR3, as DNA: TGTGCCAGCAGCCCGTTTGGACAGGCGCAGTACTTC. It specifies CASSPFGQAQYF.

The chain employs TRBV7-2 and TRBJ1-1; D is undetermined. Trimming took 4 bases from V and 0 from J, leaving 6 bases between them. CDR1 is SGHTA, CDR2 FQGNSA, per germline. The CDR3 covers 13 residues. The CDR3 protein is CASSYPVNTEAFF. CDR3 bases: TGTGCCAGCAGCTATCCGGTGAACACTGAAGCTTTCTTT.

The chain carries TRBV19 and TRBJ1-3; no clear D. Germline-derived CDR1 and CDR2 are LNHDA and SQIVND (reference sequence). The CDR3 length is 16 residues. V lost 5 bases, J lost 0 bases, and 14 bases lay in between. CDR3 nucleotides: TGTGCCAGTAGTCCTCTGGAGGGAAGCTCTGGAAACACCATATATTTT. This codes for CASSPLEGSSGNTIYF.

This clone was seen a single time. J is TRBJ1-2 and V is TRBV11-2; D unclear. V was cut by 3 bases and J by 2 bases, with 4 bases left in between. Germline V gene lookup returns CDR1 SGHAT and CDR2 FQNNGV. The CDR3 is 12 residues long. The CDR3, as DNA: TGTGCCAGCAGCTTCAGGAACTATGGCTACACCTTC. Encoded protein: CASSFRNYGYTF.

This clone turned up a few times. The gene calls are TRBV3-1 (or the pseudogene TRBV3-2) and TRBJ2-3; D perhaps matches TRBD2 (5 bases). The CDR3 is made up of 15 amino acids. Germline lookup yields CDR1 LGHDT and CDR2 YNNKEL (reference sequence). Between the trimmed V and J ends, which lost 0 bases and 2 bases, there was a span of 9 bases. The chain's CDR3 is CASSQELGFTDTQYF. CDR3 nucleotides: TGTGCCAGCAGCCAAGAACTAGGGTTCACAGATACGCAGTATTTT.

The genes are TRBV3-1 (or the pseudogene TRBV3-2) and TRBJ1-3; D is unresolved. The CDR3 is made up of 10 amino acids. The germline gives CDR1 LGHDT, CDR2 YNNKEL (reference sequence). Trimming left V 8 bases short and J 7 bases short, with 6 bases between. The CDR3 coding sequence is TGTGCCAGCGGGAGTAACACCATATATTTT. Encoded protein: CASGSNTIYF.